The 8 T cell receptor beta chains in this list originate from one sample, sequenced in a study of identifying expanded T cells in peripheral blood. Some clones are missing from TCRdb's copy, which holds only in-frame ones; the method was immunoSEQ multiplex PCR. The table lists 100,000 to 150,000 clones, approximately 86% of them singletons. What was sequenced was blood. These receptors all stem from a person between 18 and 75 years old in good health.

The V and J genes are TRBV7-9 and TRBJ1-2; 12 bases line up with TRBD1. Germline CDR1 SEHNR, CDR2 FQNEAQ (reference sequence). The V segment lost 5 bases and the J segment 1 base; nucleotides outside the gene matches: 5. The length of the CDR3 is 16 residues. For the CDR3, the DNA is TGTGCCAGCAGCCGGGACAGGGGGCTCGTTAACTATGGCTACACCTTC. This translates into CASSRDRGLVNYGYTF.

The rearrangement links TRBV19 to TRBJ2-6, with 9 nucleotides matching TRBD1. The V gene end was trimmed by 2 bases and the J gene end by 0 bases; junction bases not matched to a gene: 5. The germline V gene has CDR1 LNHDA and CDR2 SQIVND (reference sequence). The CDR3 totals 18 residues. The CDR3 loop reads CASSIKDRGNSGANVLTF. CDR3 bases: TGTGCCAGTAGTATAAAGGACAGGGGCAACTCTGGGGCCAACGTCCTGACTTTC.

The J gene is TRBJ1-1, the V gene TRBV4-1; no reliable D call. The CDR3 spans 14 residues. Germline loops: CDR1 MGHRA, CDR2 YSYEKL. Trimming took 0 bases from V and 4 from J, leaving 9 bases between them. CDR3 coding DNA: TGCGCCAGCAGCCAAGAAGGAGGGATCACTGAAGCTTTCTTT. This codes for CASSQEGGITEAFF.

V is TRBV2 and J is TRBJ1-5, with D uncertain. Deletions cut 1 base from V and 7 bases from J, with 11 bases between. The germline V gene encodes CDR1 SNHLY and CDR2 FYNNEI. CDR3 length: 14 residues. DNA for the CDR3: TGTGCCAGCAGTGAAGTCAAAATTGGGCAGCCCCAGCATTTT. This gives the protein CASSEVKIGQPQHF.

The rearrangement uses TRBV11-2 and TRBJ2-3; 12 bases fit TRBD2. The germline V gene encodes CDR1 SGHAT and CDR2 FQNNGV. Germline trimming cut 5 bases from V and 1 base from J; bases unmatched to any gene: 4. The CDR3 contains 16 residues. The DNA of the CDR3 is TGTGCCAGCAGCCCGCGACTAGCGGGGGGCACAGATACGCAGTATTTT. It codes for CASSPRLAGGTDTQYF.

The rearrangement uses TRBV25-1 and TRBJ2-5; 8 bases align to TRBD1. CDR3 length: 13 amino acids. Germline CDR1 MGHDK, CDR2 SYGVNS. The trim removed 7 bases at V and 5 bases at J, leaving 6 bases unmatched. DNA of the CDR3: TGTGCCAGCAACAGGGGGACTCGGGAGACCCAGTACTTC. It translates to CASNRGTRETQYF.

The V and J genes are TRBV7-2 and TRBJ2-5; 12 bases line up with TRBD2. The CDR3 length is 14 residues. The V and J ends lost 6 bases and 3 bases, in that order; junction bases with no gene match: 2. Germline V CDR1 and CDR2: SGHTA, FQGNSA. The CDR3 reads CASRLAGGKETQYF. CDR3 sequence (DNA): TGTGCCAGCAGGCTAGCGGGGGGGAAAGAGACCCAGTACTTC. Full variable domain (missing parts from reference TRBV7-2 and TRBJ2-5): GAGVSQSPSNKVTEKGKDVELRCDPISGHTALYWYRQSLGQGLEFLIYFQGNSAPDKSGLPSDRFSAERTGGSVSTLTIQRTQQEDSAVYLCASRLAGGKETQYFGPGTRLLVL.

The chain recombines TRBV6-6 with TRBJ1-4; possible D gene TRBD1, 5 bases. Germline V gives CDR1 MNHNY, CDR2 SVGAGI (reference sequence). This CDR3 spans 15 amino acids. Deletions cut 7 bases from V and 5 bases from J, with 17 bases between. CDR3 sequence reads: CASNYPGRNNEKLFF. CDR3 DNA sequence: TGTGCCAGCAACTACCCAGGGAGAAACAATGAAAAACTGTTTTTT.